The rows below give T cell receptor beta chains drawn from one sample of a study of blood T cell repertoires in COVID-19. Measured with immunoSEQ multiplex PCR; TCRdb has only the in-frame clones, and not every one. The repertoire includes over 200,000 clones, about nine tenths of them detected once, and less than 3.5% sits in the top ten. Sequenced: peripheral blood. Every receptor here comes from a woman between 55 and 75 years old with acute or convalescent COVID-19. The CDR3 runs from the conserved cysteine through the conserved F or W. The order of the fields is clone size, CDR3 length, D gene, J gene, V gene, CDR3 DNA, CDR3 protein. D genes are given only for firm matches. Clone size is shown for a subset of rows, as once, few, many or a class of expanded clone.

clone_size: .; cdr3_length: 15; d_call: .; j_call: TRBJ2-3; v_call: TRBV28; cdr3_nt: TGTGCCAGCAGTTTGCGTGGGGCGGGGAGAGATACGCAGTATTTT; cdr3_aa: CASSLRGAGRDTQYF
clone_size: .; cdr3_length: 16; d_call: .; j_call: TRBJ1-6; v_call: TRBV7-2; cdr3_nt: TGTGCCAGCAGCTTAGGGCCTACAGGGAATAATTCACCCCTCCACTTT; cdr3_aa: CASSLGPTGNNSPLHF
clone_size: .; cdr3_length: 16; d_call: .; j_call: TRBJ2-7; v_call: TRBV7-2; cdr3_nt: TGTGCCAGCAGCTTAAGGGGGGGGGCCAGCTCGTACGAGCAGTACTTC; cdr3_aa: CASSLRGGASSYEQYF
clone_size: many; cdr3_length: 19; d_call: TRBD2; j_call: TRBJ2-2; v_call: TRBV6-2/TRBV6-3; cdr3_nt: TGTGCCAGCAGTTTCCCCCGAACTAGCGGGAGGGCGAACACCGGGGAGCTGTTTTTT; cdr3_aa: CASSFPRTSGRANTGELFF
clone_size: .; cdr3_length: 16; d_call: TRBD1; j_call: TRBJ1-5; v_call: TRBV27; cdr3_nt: TGTGCCAGCAGTTTCGCGGGACAGGGTTCAAGTCAGCCCCAGCATTTT; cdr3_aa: CASSFAGQGSSQPQHF
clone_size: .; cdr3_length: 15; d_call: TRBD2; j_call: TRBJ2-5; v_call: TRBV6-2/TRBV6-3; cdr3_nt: TGTGCCAGCAGCCACGGGACTAGCATGGTGAAGACCCAGTACTTC; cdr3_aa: CASSHGTSMVKTQYF
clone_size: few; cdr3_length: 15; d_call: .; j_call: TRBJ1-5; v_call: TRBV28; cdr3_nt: TGTGCCAGCAGTTTCTCCTCCAGGTTCAATCAGCCCCAGCATTTT; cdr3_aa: CASSFSSRFNQPQHF
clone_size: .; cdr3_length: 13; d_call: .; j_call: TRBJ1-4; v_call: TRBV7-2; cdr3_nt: TGTGCCAGCTGTCGACAGGTCGGTGAAAAACTGTTTTTT; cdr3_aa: CASCRQVGEKLFF
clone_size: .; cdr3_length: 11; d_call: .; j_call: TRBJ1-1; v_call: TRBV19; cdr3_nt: TGTGCCAGCACCAGGAACACTGAAGCTTTCTTT; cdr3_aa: CASTRNTEAFF
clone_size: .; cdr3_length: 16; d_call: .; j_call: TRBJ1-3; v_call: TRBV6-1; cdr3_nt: TGTGCCAGCAGTGAGTTGGTGGGGGCGTATGGAAACACCATATATTTT; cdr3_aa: CASSELVGAYGNTIYF
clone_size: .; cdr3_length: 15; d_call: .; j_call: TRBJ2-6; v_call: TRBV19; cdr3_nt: TGTGCCAGTAGTGGCTCGCACTCTGGGGCCAACGTCCTGACTTTC; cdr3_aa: CASSGSHSGANVLTF
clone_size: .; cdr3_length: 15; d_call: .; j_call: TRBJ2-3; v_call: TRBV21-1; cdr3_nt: TGTGCCAGCTTTAGGCGGGCGGGACCCACAGATACGCAGTATTTT; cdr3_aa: CASFRRAGPTDTQYF
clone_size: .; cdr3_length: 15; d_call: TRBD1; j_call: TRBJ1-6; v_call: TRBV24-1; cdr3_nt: TGTGCCACCAGTGACGGGACAGGTGAGGGATCACCCCTCCACTTT; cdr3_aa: CATSDGTGEGSPLHF
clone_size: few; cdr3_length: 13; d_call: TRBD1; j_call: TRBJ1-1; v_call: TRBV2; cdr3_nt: TGTGCCAGCAGTGAAGGGGACAGGAATGAAGCTTTCTTT; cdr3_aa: CASSEGDRNEAFF
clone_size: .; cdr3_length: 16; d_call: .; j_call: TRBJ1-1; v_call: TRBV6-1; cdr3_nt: TGTGCCAGCAGTGAAGTTCTGACAGGCCGGGACACTGAAGCTTTCTTT; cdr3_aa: CASSEVLTGRDTEAFF
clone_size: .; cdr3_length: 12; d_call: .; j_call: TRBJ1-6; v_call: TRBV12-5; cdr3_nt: TGTGCTAGTGGTTACAGGGATTCACCCCTCCACTTT; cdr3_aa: CASGYRDSPLHF
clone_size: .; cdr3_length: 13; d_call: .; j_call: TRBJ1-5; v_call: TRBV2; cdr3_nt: TGTGCCAGCAGTGAGGAGAACAATCAGCCCCAGCATTTT; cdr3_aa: CASSEENNQPQHF
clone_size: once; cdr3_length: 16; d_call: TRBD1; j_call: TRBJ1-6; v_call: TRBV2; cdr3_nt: TGTGCCAGCAGTAATCCGGGACAGGGGAATAATTCACCCCTCCACTTT; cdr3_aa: CASSNPGQGNNSPLHF
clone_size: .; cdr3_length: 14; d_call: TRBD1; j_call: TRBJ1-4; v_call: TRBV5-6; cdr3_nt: TGTGCCAGCAGCGCAGGGGGGTTGAATAGAAAACTGTTTTTT; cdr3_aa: CASSAGGLNRKLFF
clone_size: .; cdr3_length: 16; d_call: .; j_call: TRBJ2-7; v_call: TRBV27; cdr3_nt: TGTGCCAGCAGTCGCACACCCAGGGGTACCACCTACGAGCAGTACTTC; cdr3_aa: CASSRTPRGTTYEQYF
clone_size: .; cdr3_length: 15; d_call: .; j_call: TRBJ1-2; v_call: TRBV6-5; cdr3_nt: TGTGCCAGCAGTTCGCCAGGAAAAGCTAACTATGGCTACACCTTC; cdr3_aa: CASSSPGKANYGYTF
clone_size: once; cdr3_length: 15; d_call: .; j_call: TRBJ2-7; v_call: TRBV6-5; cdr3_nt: TGTGCCAGCAGTTACATTCGAACCAGAAACTACGAGCAGTACTTC; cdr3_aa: CASSYIRTRNYEQYF
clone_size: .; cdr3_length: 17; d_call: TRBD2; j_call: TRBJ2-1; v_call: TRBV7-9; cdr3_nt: TGTGCCAGCAGCTTAGACATTACGAGCGGGAGTTGGGATGAGCAGTTCTTC; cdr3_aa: CASSLDITSGSWDEQFF
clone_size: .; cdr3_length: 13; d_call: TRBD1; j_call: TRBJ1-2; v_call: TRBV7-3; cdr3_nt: TGTGCCAGCAGCCCGACAGGGGGCCAAGGCTACACCTTC; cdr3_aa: CASSPTGGQGYTF
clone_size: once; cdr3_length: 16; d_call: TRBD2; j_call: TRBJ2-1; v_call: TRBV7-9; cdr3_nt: TGTGCCAGCAGCTCGGGACTAGCGGGAGGGTGGAATGAGCAGTTCTTC; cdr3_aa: CASSSGLAGGWNEQFF
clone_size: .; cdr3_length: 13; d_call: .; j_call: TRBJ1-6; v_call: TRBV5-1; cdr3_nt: TGCGCCAGCAGAGCCGTGACAAATTCACCCCTCCACTTT; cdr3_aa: CASRAVTNSPLHF
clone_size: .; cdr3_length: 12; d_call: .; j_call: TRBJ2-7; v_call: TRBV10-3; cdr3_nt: TGTGCCATCAGTGGTTCTGGGGCCGAGCAGTACTTC; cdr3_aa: CAISGSGAEQYF
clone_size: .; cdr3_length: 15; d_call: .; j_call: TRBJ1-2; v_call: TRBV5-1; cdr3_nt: TGCGCCAGCAGCTTGGGGCAGGGCAGTAACTATGGCTACACCTTC; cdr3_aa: CASSLGQGSNYGYTF
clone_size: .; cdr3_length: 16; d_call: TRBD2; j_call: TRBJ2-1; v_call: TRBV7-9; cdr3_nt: TGTGCCAGCAGCCCGCCCGGGGGGGCGTCCTACAATGAGCAGTTCTTC; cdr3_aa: CASSPPGGASYNEQFF
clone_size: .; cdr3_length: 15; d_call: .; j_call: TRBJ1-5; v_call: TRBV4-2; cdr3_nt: TGTGCCAGCAGCCAAGATCAGGGAACGGATCAGCCCCAGCATTTT; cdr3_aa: CASSQDQGTDQPQHF
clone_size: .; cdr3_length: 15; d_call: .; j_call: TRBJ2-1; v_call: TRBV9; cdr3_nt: TGTGCCAGCAGCGTATTGCCAGGGATCATTAATGAGCAGTTCTTC; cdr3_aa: CASSVLPGIINEQFF
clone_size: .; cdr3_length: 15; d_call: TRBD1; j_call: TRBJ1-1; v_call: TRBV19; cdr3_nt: TGTGCCAGTAGTGCGAGACAGGGCGGGAACACTGAAGCTTTCTTT; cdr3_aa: CASSARQGGNTEAFF
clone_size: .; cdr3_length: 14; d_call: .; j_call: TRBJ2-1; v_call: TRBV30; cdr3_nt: TGTGCCTGGAGCCAGGGTGGCTCCTACAATGAGCAGTTCTTC; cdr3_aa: CAWSQGGSYNEQFF
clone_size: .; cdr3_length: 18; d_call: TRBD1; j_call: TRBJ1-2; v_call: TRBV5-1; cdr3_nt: TGCGCCAGCAGCTTGTTGGGACAGGAGCTACTAACTAACTATGGCTACACCTTC; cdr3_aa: CASSLLGQELLTNYGYTF
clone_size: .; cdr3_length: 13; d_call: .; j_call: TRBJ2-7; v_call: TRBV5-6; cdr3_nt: TGTGCCAGCAGCTTACGGGACAACTACGAGCAGTACTTC; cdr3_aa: CASSLRDNYEQYF
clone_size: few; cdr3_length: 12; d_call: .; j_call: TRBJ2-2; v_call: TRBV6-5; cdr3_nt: TGTGCCAGCTATTCTTACACCGGGGAGCTGTTTTTT; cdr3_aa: CASYSYTGELFF
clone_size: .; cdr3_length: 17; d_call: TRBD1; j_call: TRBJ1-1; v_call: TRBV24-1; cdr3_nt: TGTGCCACCAGTGGGGCTCTCAGGGGGCGGAAAAACACTGAAGCTTTCTTT; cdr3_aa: CATSGALRGRKNTEAFF
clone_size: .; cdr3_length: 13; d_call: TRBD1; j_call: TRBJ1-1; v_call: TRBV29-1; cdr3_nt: TGCAGCGTTGTAGACAGGGGGAACACTGAAGCTTTCTTT; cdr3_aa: CSVVDRGNTEAFF
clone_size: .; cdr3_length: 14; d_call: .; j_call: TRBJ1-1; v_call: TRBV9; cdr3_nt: TGTGCCAGCAGCATAATACAGGAGAACACTGAAGCTTTCTTT; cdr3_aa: CASSIIQENTEAFF
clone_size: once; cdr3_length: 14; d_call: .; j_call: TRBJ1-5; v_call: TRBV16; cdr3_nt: TGTGCCAGCAGCCAATATAAGGGGCCGCAGCCCCAGCATTTT; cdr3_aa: CASSQYKGPQPQHF
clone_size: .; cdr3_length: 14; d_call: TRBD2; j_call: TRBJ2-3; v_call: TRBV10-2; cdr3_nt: TGCGCCAGTAGGACTAGCGGGGGCACAGATACGCAGTATTTT; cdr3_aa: CASRTSGGTDTQYF
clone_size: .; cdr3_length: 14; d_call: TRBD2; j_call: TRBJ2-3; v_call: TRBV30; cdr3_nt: TGTGCCTGGAGTGGAGGACTAGCGGGGGATACGCAGTATTTT; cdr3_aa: CAWSGGLAGDTQYF
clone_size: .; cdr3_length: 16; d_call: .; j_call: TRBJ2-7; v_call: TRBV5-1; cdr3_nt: TGCGCCAGCAGCCAACTCGGCGGCCCATCATCTGGAGAGCAGTACTTC; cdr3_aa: CASSQLGGPSSGEQYF
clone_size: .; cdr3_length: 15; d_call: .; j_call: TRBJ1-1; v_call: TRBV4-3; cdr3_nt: TGCGCCAGCAGCCAAGATGAGCTCAGGTCCACTGAAGCTTTCTTT; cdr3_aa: CASSQDELRSTEAFF
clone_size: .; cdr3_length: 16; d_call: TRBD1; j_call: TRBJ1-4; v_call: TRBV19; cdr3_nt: TGTGCCAGTACCCCCTTTCCGGGACAGGGGTCGGGAAAACTGTTTTTT; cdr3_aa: CASTPFPGQGSGKLFF
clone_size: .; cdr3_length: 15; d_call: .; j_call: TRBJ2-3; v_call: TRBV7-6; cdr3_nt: TGTGCCAGCAGCTTAGCCCGTACACCCACAGATACGCAGTATTTT; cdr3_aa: CASSLARTPTDTQYF
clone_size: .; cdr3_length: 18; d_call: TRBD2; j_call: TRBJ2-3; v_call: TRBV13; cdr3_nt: TGTGCCAGCAGCTTTCTGCTAGCGGGGTACGGTAGCACAGATACGCAGTATTTT; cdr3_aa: CASSFLLAGYGSTDTQYF
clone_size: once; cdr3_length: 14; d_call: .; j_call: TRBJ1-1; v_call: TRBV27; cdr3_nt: TGTGCCAGCAGTGCCCCGACAGGGAACACTGAAGCTTTCTTT; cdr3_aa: CASSAPTGNTEAFF
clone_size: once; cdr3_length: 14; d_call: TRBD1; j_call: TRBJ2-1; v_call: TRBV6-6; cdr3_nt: TGTGCCAGCATTAACCGGGACAGCTACAATGAGCAGTTCTTC; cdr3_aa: CASINRDSYNEQFF
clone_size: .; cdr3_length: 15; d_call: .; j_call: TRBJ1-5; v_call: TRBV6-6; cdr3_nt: TGTGCCAGCAGTTACGGAGGGGTCGGGAATCAGCCCCAGCATTTT; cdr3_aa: CASSYGGVGNQPQHF
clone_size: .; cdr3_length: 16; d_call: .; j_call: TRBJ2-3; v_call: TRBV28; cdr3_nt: TGTGCCAGCAGTCCCCTGGCGGGAACCGTCACAGATACGCAGTATTTT; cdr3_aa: CASSPLAGTVTDTQYF
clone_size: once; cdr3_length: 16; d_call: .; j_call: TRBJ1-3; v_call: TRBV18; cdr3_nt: TGTGCCAGCTCACCCTCCGGCGGAAGCTCTGGAAACACCATATATTTT; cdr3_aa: CASSPSGGSSGNTIYF
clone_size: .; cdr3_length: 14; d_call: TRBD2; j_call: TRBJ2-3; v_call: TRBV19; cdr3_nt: TGTGCCAGTAGTTGGACTAGCGGGAGTTCTACGCAGTATTTT; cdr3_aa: CASSWTSGSSTQYF
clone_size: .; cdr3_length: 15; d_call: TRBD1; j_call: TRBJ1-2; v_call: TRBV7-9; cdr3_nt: TGTGCCAGCAGCTTTGGGACAGGGAACAACTATGGCTACACCTTC; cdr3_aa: CASSFGTGNNYGYTF
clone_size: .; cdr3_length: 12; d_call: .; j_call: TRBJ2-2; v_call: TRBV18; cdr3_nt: TGTGCCACTGATCTCTTCGGCGGGGAGCTGTTTTTT; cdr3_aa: CATDLFGGELFF